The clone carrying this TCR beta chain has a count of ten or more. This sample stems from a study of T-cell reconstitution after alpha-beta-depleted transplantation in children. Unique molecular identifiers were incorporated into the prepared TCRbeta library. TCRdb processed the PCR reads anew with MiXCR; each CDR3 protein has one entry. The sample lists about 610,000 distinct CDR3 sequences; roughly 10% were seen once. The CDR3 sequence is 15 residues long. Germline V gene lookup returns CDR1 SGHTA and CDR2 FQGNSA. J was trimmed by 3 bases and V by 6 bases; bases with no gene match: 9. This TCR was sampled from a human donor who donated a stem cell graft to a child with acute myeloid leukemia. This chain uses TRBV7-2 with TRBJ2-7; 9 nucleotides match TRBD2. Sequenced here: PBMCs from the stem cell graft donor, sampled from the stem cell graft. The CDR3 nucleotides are TGTGCCAGCAGTAAAGGGGGCGGGAGGGTCTACGAGCAGTACTTC. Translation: CASSKGGGRVYEQYF.